This T cell receptor (beta chain) was retrieved from a study of blood T cell repertoires in COVID-19. Study details: Sites across the United States, Italy and Spain contributed samples from acute and convalescent COVID-19. In each case, the material was cDNA or gDNA derived from T cells, B-cell-depleted T cells, or PBMCs.

Per the original methods: Estimation of nucleated cell counts was performed using reference gene primer amplification. The data were produced by immunoSEQ multiplex PCR, yet TCRdb's version contains in-frame clones alone and is incomplete. The V and J calls and clone size come from that table; D and trimming were worked out from the DNA. The repertoire consists of roughly 67,000 clones, with approximately 83% occurring once and the leading ten covering roughly 6%. Trimming left V 6 bases short and J 0 bases short, with 11 bases between. Germline V gives CDR1 MNHEY, CDR2 SVGAGI. CDR3 length: 14 residues.

This TCR derives from a woman aged 55-69 years with acute or convalescent COVID-19. Sequencing input: peripheral blood. This sequence joins TRBV6-5 and TRBJ1-1, with D perhaps TRBD1 (6 bases). This CDR3 is CASRAGHLNTEAFF. The DNA for the CDR3 is TGTGCCAGCAGAGCGGGACACTTGAACACTGAAGCTTTCTTT.